The 6 T cell receptor beta chains below were found in one sample sequenced in a study of cytomegalovirus exposure and HLA in healthy donors. The PCR was carried out with 60 Vbeta primers and 13 Jbeta primers. The data were produced by immunoSEQ multiplex PCR, yet TCRdb's version contains in-frame clones alone and is incomplete. The sample carries around 150,000 clones, approximately 80% recorded once. The sequencing sample was made of PBMCs. These receptors all stem from a man aged 25 to 40 in good health and CMV-seropositive.

The rearrangement links TRBV9 to TRBJ2-2, with D maybe TRBD2 (6 bases). The CDR3 runs 15 residues. V was cut by 2 bases and J by 2 bases, with 10 bases left in between. Germline loops: CDR1 SGDLS, CDR2 YYNGEE. Here the CDR3 reads CASSVSGFNTGELFF. The CDR3 DNA reads TGTGCCAGCAGCGTGAGCGGGTTTAACACCGGGGAGCTGTTTTTT.

There are a few counts of this clone. The J gene is TRBJ2-3, the V gene TRBV2; the match to TRBD2 covers 10 bases. J was trimmed by 0 bases and V by 6 bases; bases with no gene match: 6. Germline CDR1 is SNHLY and CDR2 is FYNNEI. The CDR3 extends over 16 amino acids. The CDR3 DNA reads as TGTGCCAGCAGACCAACTAGCGGGGTGAGCACAGATACGCAGTATTTT. It codes for CASRPTSGVSTDTQYF.

The chain is built from TRBV10-3 and TRBJ2-7, with 7 bases matching TRBD1. This CDR3 has 14 amino acids. Trimming at V came to 7 bases and at J to 5 bases, leaving 11 bases not matched to a gene. Germline CDR1 is ENHRY and CDR2 is SYGVKD. The DNA of the CDR3 is TGTGCCATCACCGGACAGAGGGGGCTCGACGAGCAGTACTTC. This translates into CAITGQRGLDEQYF.

The chain uses TRBV5-1 and TRBJ2-3, with D unclear. The germline CDR1 and CDR2 sequences are SGHRS and YFSETQ. Deletions cut 0 bases from V and 2 bases from J, with 10 bases between. This CDR3 region has 15 residues. This CDR3 is CASSLESRYTDTQYF. The CDR3, as DNA: TGCGCCAGCAGCTTGGAATCCCGGTACACAGATACGCAGTATTTT.

In its sample, this clone was seen a few times. The J gene is TRBJ2-7, the V gene TRBV4-1; no clear D gene. Germline values: CDR1 MGHRA, CDR2 YSYEKL. The CDR3 has 11 residues. Trimming removed 11 bases from V and 3 bases from J, with 11 bases in between. This chain's CDR3 is CARAGVYEQYF. The CDR3 DNA sequence: TGCGCCCGCGCTGGTGTCTACGAGCAGTACTTC.

In DNA, the CDR3 is TGTGCCAGCAGTCTAGGTTTTTCTGGAAACACCATATATTTT. This translates into CASSLGFSGNTIYF. The rearrangement joins TRBV28 to TRBJ1-3; D not certain. The V end lost 5 bases, the J end lost 1 base, and 9 bases lay between the germline ends. In germline, CDR1 is MDHEN, CDR2 SYDVKM. There are 14 residues in the CDR3.